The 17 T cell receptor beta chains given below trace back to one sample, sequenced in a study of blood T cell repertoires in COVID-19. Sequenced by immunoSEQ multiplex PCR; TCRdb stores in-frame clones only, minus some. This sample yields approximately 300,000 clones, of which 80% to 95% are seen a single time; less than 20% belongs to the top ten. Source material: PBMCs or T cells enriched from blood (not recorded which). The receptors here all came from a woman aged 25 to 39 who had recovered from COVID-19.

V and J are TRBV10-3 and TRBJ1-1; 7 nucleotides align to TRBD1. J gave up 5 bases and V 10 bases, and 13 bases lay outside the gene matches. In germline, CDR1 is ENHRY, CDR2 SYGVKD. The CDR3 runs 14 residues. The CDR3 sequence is CAKTSRDSQTEAFF. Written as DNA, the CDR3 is TGTGCCAAAACGAGCCGGGACAGTCAGACTGAAGCTTTCTTT.

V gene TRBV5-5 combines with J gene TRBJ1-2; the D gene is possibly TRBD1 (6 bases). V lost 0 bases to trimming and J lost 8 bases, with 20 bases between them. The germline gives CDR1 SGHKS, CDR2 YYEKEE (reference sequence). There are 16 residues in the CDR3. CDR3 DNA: TGTGCCAGCAGCTTGGACCCGGGACACAGCAAGGGGGGCTACACCTTC. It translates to CASSLDPGHSKGGYTF.

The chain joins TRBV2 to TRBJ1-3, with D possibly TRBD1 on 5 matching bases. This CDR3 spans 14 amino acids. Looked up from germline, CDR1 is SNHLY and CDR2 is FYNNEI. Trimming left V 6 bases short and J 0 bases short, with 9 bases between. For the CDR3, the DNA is TGTGCCAGCAGCCCTAGGGGCTCTGGAAACACCATATATTTT. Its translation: CASSPRGSGNTIYF.

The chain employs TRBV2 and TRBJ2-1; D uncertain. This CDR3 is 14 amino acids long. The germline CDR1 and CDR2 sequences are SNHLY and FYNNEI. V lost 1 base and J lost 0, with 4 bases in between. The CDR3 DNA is TGTGCCAGCAGTGAAGTTTACTCCTACAATGAGCAGTTCTTC. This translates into CASSEVYSYNEQFF.

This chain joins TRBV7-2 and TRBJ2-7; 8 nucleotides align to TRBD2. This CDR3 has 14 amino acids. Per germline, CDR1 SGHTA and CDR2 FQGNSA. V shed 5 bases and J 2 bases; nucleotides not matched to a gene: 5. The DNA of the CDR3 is TGTGCCAGCAGCCCAGGACTAGCCCCCTACGAGCAGTACTTC. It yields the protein CASSPGLAPYEQYF.

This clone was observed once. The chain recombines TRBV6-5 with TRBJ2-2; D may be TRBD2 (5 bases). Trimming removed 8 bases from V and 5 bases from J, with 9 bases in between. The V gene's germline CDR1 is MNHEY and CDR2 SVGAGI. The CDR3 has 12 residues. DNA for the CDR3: TGTGCCAGCGGCCGAGGGACCGGGGAGCTGTTTTTT. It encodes CASGRGTGELFF.

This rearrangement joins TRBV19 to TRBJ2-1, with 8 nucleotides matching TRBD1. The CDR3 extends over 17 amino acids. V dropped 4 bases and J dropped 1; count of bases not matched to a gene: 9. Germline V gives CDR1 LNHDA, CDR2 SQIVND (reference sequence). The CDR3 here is CASSTGQGLISYNEQFF. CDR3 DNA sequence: TGTGCCAGTAGTACAGGACAGGGTCTGATATCCTACAATGAGCAGTTCTTC.

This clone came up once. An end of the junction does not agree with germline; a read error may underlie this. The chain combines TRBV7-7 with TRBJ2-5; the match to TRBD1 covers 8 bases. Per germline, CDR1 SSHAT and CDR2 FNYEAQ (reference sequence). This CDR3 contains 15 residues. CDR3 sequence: CASSSGRTGQETQYF. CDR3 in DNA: TGTGCTAGCAGCTCAGGGCGGACAGGGCAAGAGACCCAGTACTTC.

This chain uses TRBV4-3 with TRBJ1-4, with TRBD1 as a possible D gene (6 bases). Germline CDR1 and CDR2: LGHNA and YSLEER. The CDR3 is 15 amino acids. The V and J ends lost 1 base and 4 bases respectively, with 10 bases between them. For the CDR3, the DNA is TGCGCCAGCAGCCAAGGGACAGCCTTTAATGAAAAACTGTTTTTT. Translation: CASSQGTAFNEKLFF.

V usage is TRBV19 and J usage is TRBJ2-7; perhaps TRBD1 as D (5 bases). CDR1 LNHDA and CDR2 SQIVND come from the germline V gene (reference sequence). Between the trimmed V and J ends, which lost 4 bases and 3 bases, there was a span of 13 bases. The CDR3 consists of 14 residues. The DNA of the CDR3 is TGTGCCAGTAGTACAACAGGTTCGGGCTACGAGCAGTACTTC. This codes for CASSTTGSGYEQYF.

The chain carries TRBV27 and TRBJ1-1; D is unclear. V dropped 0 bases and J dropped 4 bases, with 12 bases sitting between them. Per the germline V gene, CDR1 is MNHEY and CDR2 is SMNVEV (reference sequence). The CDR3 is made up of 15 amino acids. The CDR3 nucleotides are TGTGCCAGCAGTTTATCGATACCGGTTGGCACTGAAGCTTTCTTT. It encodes CASSLSIPVGTEAFF.

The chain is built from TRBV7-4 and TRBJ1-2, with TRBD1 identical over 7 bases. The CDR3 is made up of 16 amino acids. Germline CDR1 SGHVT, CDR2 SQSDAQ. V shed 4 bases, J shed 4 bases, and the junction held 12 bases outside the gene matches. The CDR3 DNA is TGTGCCAGCAGCTACCAAACAGGGGAAAATCGCTATGGCTACACCTTC. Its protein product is CASSYQTGENRYGYTF. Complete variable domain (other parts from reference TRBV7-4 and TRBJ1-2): GAGVSQSPRYKVAKRGRDVALRCDSISGHVTLYWYRQTLGQGSEVLTYSQSDAQRDKSGRPSGRFSAERPERSVSTLKIQRTEQGDSAVYLCASSYQTGENRYGYTFGSGTRLTVV.

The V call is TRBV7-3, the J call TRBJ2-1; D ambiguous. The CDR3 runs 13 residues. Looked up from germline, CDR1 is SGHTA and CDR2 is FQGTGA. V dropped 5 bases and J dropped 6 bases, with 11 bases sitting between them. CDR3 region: CASSTGARNEQFF. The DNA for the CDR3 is TGTGCCAGCAGCACCGGAGCCCGCAATGAGCAGTTCTTC.

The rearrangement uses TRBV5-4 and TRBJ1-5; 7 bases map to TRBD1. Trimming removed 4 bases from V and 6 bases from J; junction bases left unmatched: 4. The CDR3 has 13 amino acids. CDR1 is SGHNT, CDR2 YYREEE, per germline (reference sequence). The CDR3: CASSLGGFQPQHF. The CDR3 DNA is TGTGCCAGCAGCCTAGGGGGCTTTCAGCCCCAGCATTTT.

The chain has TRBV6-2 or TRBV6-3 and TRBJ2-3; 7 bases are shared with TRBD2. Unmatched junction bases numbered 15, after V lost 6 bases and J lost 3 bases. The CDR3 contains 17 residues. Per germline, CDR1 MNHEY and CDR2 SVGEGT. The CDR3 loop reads CASSLPQGLEGTDTQYF. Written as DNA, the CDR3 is TGTGCCAGCAGCCTCCCTCAAGGACTAGAAGGGACAGATACGCAGTATTTT.

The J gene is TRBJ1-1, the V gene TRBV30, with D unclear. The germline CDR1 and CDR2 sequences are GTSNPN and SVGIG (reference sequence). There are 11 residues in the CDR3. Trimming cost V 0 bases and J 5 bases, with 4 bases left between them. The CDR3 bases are TGTGCCTGGAGTGTTTTAACTGAAGCTTTCTTT. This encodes CAWSVLTEAFF. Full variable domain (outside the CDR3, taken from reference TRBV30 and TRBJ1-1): SQTIHQWPATLVQPVGSPLSLECTVEGTSNPNLYWYRQAAGRGLQLLFYSVGIGQISSEVPQNLSASRPQDRQFILSSKKLLLSDSGFYLCAWSVLTEAFFGQGTRLTVV.

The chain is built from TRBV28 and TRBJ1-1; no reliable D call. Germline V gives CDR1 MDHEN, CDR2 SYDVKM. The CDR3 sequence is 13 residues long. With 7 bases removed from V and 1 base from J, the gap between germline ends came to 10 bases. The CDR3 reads CASTVQQNTEAFF. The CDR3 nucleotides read TGTGCCAGCACAGTACAGCAGAACACTGAAGCTTTCTTT.